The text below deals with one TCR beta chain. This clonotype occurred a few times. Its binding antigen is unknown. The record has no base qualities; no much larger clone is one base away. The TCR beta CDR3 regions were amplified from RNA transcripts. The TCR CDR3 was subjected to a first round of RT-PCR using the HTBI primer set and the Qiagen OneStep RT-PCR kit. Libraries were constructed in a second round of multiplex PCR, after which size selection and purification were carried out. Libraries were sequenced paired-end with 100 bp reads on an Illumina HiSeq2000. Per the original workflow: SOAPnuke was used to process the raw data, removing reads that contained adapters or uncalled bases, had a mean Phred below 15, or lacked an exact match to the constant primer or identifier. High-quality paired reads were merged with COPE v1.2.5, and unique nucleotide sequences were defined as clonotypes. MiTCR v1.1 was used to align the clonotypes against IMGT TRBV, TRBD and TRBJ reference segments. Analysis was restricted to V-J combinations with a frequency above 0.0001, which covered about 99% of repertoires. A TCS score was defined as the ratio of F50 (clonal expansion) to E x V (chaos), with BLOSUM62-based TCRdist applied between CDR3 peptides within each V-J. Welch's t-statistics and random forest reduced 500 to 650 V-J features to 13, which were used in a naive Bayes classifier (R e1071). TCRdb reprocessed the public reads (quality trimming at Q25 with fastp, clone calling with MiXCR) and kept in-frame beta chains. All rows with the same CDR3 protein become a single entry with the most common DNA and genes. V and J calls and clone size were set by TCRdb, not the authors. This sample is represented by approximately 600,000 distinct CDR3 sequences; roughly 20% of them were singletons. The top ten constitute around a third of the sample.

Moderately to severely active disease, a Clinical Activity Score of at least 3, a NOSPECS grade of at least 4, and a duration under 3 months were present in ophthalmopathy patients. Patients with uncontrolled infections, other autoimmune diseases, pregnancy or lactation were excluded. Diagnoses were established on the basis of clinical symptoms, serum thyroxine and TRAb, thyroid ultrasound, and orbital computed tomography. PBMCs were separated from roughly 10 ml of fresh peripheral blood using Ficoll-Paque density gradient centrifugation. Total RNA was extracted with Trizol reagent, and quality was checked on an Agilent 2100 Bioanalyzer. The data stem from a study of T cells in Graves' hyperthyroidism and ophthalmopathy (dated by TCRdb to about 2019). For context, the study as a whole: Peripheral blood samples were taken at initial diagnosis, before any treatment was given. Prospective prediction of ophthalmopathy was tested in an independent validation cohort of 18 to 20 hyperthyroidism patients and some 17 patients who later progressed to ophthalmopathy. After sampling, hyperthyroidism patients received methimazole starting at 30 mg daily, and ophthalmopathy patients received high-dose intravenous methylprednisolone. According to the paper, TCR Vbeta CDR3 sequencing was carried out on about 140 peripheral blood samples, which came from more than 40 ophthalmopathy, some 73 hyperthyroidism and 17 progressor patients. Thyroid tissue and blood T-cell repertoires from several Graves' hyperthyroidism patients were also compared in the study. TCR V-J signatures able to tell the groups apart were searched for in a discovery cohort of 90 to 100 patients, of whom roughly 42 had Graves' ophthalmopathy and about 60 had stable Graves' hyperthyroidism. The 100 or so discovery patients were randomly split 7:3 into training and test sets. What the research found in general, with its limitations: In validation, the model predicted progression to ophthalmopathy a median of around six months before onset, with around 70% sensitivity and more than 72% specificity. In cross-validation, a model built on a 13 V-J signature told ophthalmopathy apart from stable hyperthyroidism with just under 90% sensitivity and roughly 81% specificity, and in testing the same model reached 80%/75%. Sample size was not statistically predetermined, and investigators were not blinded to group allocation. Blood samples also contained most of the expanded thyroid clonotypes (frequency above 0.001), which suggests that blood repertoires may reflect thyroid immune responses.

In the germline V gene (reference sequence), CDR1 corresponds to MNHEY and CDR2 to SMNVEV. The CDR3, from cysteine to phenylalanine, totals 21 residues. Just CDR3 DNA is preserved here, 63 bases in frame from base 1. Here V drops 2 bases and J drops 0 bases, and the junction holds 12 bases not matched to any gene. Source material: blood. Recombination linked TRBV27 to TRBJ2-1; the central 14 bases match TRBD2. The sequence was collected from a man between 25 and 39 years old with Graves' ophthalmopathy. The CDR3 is CASSLGEKTSGRALSYNEQFF. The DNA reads TGTGCCAGCAGTTTAGGAGAAAAGACTAGCGGGAGGGCCCTCTCCTACAATGAGCAGTTCTTC.